The sequence of this T cell receptor (beta chain) was determined in a study of T cells in Graves' hyperthyroidism and ophthalmopathy. General observations from the study: Blood samples included most of the expanded thyroid clonotypes exceeding 0.001.

V shed 5 bases, J shed 9 bases, and the junction held 10 bases outside the gene matches. This CDR3 is 14 amino acids long. Germline CDR1 reads LNHDA; CDR2 reads SQIVND (reference sequence). Ten or more counts support this clonotype. Its antigen is not known. Amplification of TCR beta CDR3 regions used RNA as the template. HTBI primers were the set used in a first-round RT-PCR of the TCR CDR3. Using its own MiXCR run on the multiplex PCR reads, TCRdb lists one record per CDR3 protein. This sample has 300,000 to 450,000 distinct CDR3 sequences, with over 15% found just once. This TCR was recovered from a woman aged 40 to 50 with Graves' ophthalmopathy. Sequenced input: blood. V gene TRBV19 combines with J gene TRBJ1-5; TRBD1 aligns across 7 bases. The CDR3 protein is CASSLGQERWPQHF. CDR3 sequence (DNA): TGTGCCAGTAGTTTAGGACAGGAACGGTGGCCCCAGCATTTT.